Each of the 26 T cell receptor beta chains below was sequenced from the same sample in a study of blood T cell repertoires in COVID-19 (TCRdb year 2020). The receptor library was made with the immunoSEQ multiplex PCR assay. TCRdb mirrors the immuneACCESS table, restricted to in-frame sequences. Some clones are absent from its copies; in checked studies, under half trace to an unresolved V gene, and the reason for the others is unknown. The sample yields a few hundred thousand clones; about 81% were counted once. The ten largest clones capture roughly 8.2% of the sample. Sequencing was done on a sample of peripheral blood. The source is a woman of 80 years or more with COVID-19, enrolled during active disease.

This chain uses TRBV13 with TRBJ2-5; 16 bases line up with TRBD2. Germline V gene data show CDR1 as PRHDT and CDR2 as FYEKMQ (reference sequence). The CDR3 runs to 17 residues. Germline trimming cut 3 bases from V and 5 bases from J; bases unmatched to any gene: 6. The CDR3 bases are TGTGCCAGCAGCTTCGGGACTAGCGGGAGGGCACCGGAGACCCAGTACTTC. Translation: CASSFGTSGRAPETQYF. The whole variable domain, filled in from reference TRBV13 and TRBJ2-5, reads AAGVIQSPRHLIKEKRETATLKCYPIPRHDTVYWYQQGPGQDPQFLISFYEKMQSDKGSIPDRFSAQQFSDYHSELNMSSLELGDSALYFCASSFGTSGRAPETQYFGPGTRLLVL.

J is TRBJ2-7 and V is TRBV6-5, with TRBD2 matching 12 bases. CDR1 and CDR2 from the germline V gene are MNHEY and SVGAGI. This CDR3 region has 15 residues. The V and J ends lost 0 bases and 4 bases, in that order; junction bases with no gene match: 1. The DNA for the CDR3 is TGTGCCAGCAGTTACTCGACTAGCGGGAGTTACGAGCAGTACTTC. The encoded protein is CASSYSTSGSYEQYF.

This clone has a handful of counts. The CDR3 nucleotides are TGTGCCAGCAGCCTGGGACAGGCCTATAATTCACCCCTCCACTTT. Amino acids: CASSLGQAYNSPLHF. The chain has TRBV5-8 and TRBJ1-6; TRBD1 matches 8 bases. From germline, CDR1 is SGHTS and CDR2 YDEGEE. The CDR3 totals 15 residues. The V and J ends lost 4 bases and 2 bases, in that order; junction bases with no gene match: 2.

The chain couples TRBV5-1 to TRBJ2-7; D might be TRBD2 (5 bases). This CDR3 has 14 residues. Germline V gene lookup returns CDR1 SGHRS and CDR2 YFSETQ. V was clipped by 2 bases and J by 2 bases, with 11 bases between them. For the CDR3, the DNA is TGCGCCAGCAGCTTAGGAGGAAATGCCTACGAGCAGTACTTC. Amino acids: CASSLGGNAYEQYF.

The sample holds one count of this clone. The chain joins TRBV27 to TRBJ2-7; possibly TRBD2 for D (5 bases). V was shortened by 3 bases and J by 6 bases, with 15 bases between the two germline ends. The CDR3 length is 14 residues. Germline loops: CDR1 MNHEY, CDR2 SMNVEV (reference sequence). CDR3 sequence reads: CASSFNLVRGEQYF. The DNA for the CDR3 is TGTGCCAGCAGTTTTAACCTCGTCCGGGGCGAGCAGTACTTC.

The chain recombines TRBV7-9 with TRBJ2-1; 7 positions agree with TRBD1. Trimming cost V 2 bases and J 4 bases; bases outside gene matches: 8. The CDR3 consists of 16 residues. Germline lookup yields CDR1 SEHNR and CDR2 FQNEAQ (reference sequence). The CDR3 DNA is TGTGCCAGCAGCTTAACCGGGACAGAAAATTACAATGAGCAGTTCTTC. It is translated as CASSLTGTENYNEQFF.

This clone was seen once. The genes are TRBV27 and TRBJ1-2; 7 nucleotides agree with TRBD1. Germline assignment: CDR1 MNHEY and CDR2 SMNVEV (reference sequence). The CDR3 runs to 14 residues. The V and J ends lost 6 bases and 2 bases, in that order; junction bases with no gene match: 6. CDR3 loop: CASRAMGQNYGYTF. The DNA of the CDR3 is TGTGCCAGCAGAGCGATGGGACAGAACTATGGCTACACCTTC.

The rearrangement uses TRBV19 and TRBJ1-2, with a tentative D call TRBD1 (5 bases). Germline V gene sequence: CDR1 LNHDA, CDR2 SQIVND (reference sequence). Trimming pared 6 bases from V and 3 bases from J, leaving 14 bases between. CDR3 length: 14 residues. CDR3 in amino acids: CASRPPGPYYGYTF. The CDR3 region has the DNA TGTGCCAGTAGGCCCCCAGGGCCTTACTATGGCTACACCTTC.

The CDR3 coding sequence is TGTGCCAGCAGCTTATCGTCGGGTTACGAGCAGTACTTC. Its protein is CASSLSSGYEQYF. The chain uses TRBV7-2 and TRBJ2-7; D is undetermined. Germline loops: CDR1 SGHTA, CDR2 FQGNSA. V lost 2 bases, J lost 4 bases, and 9 bases lay in between. The CDR3 is 13 amino acids.

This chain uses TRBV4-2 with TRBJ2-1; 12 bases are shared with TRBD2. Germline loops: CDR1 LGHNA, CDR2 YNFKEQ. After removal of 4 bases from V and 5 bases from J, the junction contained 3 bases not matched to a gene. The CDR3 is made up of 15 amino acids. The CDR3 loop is CASSRTSGMDNEQFF. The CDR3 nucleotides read TGTGCCAGCAGCCGGACTAGCGGGATGGACAATGAGCAGTTCTTC.

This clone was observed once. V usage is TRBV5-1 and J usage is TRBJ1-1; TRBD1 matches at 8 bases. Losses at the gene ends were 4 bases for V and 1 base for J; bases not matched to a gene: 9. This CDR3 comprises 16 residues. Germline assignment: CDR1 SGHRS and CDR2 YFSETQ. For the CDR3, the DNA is TGCGCCAGCAGCCGTACCCTCGGACAGGGGAACACTGAAGCTTTCTTT. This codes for CASSRTLGQGNTEAFF.

CDR3: CASSESDGGRQKLFF. DNA of the CDR3: TGCGCCAGCAGTGAGTCAGATGGAGGGAGGCAGAAACTGTTTTTT. The J gene is TRBJ1-4, the V gene TRBV10-2; D call uncertain. V was clipped by 0 bases and J by 11 bases, with 16 bases between them. The CDR3 loop spans 15 amino acids. Germline V CDR1 and CDR2: WSHSY, SAAADI.

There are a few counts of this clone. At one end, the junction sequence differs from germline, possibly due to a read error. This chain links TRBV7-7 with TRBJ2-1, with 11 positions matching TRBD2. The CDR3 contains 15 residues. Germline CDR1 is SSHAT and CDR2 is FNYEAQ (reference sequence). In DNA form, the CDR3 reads TGTGCTAGCAGCTCCGGGACTAGCGGTTACAATGAGCAGTTCTTC. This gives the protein CASSSGTSGYNEQFF.

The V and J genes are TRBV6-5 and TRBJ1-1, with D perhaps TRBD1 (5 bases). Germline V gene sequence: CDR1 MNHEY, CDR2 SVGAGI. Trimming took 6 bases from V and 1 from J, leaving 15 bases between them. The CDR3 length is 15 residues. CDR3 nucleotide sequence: TGTGCCAGCAGGTGGCAGGGTCGGGCGAACACTGAAGCTTTCTTT. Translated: CASRWQGRANTEAFF.

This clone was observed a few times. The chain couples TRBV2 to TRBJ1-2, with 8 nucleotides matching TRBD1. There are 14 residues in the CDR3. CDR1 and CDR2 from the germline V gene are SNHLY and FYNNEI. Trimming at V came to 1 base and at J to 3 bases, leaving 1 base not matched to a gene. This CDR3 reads CASSEGDRHYGYTF. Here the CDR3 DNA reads TGTGCCAGCAGTGAAGGGGACAGGCACTATGGCTACACCTTC.

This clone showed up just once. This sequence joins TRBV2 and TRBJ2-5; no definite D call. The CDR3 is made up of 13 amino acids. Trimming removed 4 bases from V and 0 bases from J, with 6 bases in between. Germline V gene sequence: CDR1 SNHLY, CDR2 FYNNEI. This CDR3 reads CASSGGYQETQYF. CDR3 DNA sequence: TGTGCCAGCAGTGGCGGCTACCAAGAGACCCAGTACTTC.

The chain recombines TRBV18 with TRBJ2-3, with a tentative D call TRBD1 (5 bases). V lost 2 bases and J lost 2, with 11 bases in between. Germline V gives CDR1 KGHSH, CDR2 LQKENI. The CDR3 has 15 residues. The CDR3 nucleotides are TGTGCCAGCTCACCATTCCAGGGCGCCACAGATACGCAGTATTTT. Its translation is CASSPFQGATDTQYF.

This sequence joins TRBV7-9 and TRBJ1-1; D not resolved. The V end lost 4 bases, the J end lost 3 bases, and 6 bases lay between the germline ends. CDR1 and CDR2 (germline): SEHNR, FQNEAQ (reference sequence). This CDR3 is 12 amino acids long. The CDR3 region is CASSSRDTEAFF. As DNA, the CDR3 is TGTGCCAGCAGCTCCCGGGACACTGAAGCTTTCTTT.

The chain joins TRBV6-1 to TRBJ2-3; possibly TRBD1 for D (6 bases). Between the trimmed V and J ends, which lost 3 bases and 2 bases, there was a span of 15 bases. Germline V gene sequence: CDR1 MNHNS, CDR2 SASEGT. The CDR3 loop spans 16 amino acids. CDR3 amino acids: CASSDRGFAYTDTQYF. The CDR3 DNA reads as TGTGCCAGCAGTGACAGGGGTTTTGCGTACACAGATACGCAGTATTTT.

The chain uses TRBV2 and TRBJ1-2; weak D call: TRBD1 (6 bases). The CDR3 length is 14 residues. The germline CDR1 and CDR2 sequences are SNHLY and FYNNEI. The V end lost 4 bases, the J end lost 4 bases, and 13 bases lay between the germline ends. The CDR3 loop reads CASSGRQVGYGYTF. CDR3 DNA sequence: TGTGCCAGCAGTGGAAGACAGGTGGGCTATGGCTACACCTTC.

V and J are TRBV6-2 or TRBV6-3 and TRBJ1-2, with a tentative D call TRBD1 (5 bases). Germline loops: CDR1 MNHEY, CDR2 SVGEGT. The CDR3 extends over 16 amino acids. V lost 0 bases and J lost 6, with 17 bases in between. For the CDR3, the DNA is TGTGCCAGCAGTTACTCGTTGGTAGCTGGGGCGAATGGCTACACCTTC. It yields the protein CASSYSLVAGANGYTF.

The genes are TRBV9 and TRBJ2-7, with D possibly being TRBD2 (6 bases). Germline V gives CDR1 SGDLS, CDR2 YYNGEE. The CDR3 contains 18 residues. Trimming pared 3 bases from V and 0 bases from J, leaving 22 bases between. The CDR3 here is CASSGPGGGGQVSYEQYF. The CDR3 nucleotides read TGTGCCAGCAGCGGGCCCGGCGGAGGAGGGCAGGTCTCCTACGAGCAGTACTTC.

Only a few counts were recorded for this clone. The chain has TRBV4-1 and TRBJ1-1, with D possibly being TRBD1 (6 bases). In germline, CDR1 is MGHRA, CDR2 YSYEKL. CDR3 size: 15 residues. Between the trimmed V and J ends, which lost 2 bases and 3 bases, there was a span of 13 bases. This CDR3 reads CASSQPTGYDTEAFF. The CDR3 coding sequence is TGCGCCAGCAGCCAACCTACAGGGTACGACACTGAAGCTTTCTTT.

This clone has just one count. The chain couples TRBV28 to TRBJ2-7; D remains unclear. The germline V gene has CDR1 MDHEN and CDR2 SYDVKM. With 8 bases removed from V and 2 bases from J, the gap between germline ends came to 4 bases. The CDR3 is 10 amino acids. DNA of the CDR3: TGTGCCAGCGGGCCCTACGAGCAGTACTTC. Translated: CASGPYEQYF. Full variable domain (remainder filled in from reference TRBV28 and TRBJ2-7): DVKVTQSSRYLVKRTGEKVFLECVQDMDHENMFWYRQDPGLGLRLIYFSYDVKMKEKGDIPEGYSVSREKKERFSLILESASTNQTSMYLCASGPYEQYFGPGTRLTVT.

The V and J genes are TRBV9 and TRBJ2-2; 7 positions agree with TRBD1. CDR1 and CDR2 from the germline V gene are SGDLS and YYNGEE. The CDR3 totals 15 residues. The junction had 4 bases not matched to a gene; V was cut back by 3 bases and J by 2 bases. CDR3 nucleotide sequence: TGTGCCAGCAGCGCACAGGGGCTAAACACCGGGGAGCTGTTTTTT. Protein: CASSAQGLNTGELFF. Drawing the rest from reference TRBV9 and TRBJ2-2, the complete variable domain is DSGVTQTPKHLITATGQRVTLRCSPRSGDLSVYWYQQSLDQGLQFLIQYYNGEERAKGNILERFSAQQFPDLHSELNLSSLELGDSALYFCASSAQGLNTGELFFGEGSRLTVL.

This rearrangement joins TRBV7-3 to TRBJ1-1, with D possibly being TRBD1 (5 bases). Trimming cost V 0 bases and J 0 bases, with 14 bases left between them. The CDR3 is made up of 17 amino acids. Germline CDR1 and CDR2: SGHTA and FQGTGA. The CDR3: CASSLTSQGTMNTEAFF. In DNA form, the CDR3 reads TGTGCCAGCAGCTTAACATCGCAGGGAACAATGAACACTGAAGCTTTCTTT.